The 8 T cell receptor beta chains given below trace back to one sample, sequenced in a study of T cell responses to AZD1222 COVID-19 vaccine. Sequencing used immunoSEQ multiplex PCR; TCRdb keeps in-frame clones, though not all of them. The table shows 150,000 or so clones, with roughly nine tenths occurring only once. The sequencing used peripheral blood, collected on day 0 of AZD1222 vaccination. The receptors derive from an adult in good health.

As regards this clone: This specimen includes other DNA sequences encoding the same CDR3. The V and J genes are TRBV6-5 and TRBJ1-1; no reliable D call. The CDR3 is made up of 14 amino acids. Germline CDR1 MNHEY, CDR2 SVGAGI. Trimming removed 0 bases at V and 0 bases at J, with 5 bases between. CDR3 nucleotides: TGTGCCAGCAGTTACTCTAGGATGAACACTGAAGCTTTCTTT. It is translated as CASSYSRMNTEAFF.

The chain links TRBV6-2 or TRBV6-3 to TRBJ1-1; the D is unclear. Germline values: CDR1 MNHEY, CDR2 SVGEGT. The V gene lost 1 base and the J gene lost 1 base, with 7 bases spanning the gap. This CDR3 comprises 14 residues. The CDR3 sequence is CASSYLKRNTEAFF. In DNA form, the CDR3 reads TGTGCCAGCAGTTACTTAAAGAGGAACACTGAAGCTTTCTTT.

The chain has TRBV18 and TRBJ2-7, with TRBD2 identical over 10 bases. Germline V gene lookup returns CDR1 KGHSH and CDR2 LQKENI. J lost 3 bases, V lost 1 base, and 6 bases had no gene match. The CDR3 is 16 amino acids. The CDR3 coding sequence is TGTGCCAGCTCACCACGGACTAGCGGAGACCGCTACGAGCAGTACTTC. It encodes CASSPRTSGDRYEQYF.

The V gene is TRBV28, the J gene TRBJ1-2; 10 bases fit TRBD1. Germline assignment: CDR1 MDHEN and CDR2 SYDVKM. This CDR3 region has 15 residues. Losses at the gene ends were 2 bases for V and 1 base for J; bases not matched to a gene: 1. CDR3 DNA sequence: TGTGCCAGCAGTTTACGGGACAGGGGTAACTATGGCTACACCTTC. As protein: CASSLRDRGNYGYTF.

V is TRBV18 and J is TRBJ1-1; D gene uncertain. Trimming stripped 0 bases from V and 0 bases from J, with 8 bases between. In germline, CDR1 is KGHSH, CDR2 LQKENI. This CDR3 has 15 amino acids. The CDR3 DNA reads as TGTGCCAGCTCACCACCAAGGGATTTGAACACTGAAGCTTTCTTT. Amino acids: CASSPPRDLNTEAFF.

The CDR3 here is CASSWTGEQFF. The DNA for the CDR3 is TGTGCCAGCAGCTGGACAGGCGAGCAGTTCTTC. The chain joins TRBV12-3 or TRBV12-4 to TRBJ2-1, with 7 bases that match TRBD1. After removal of 6 bases from V and 10 bases from J, the junction contained 3 bases not matched to a gene. CDR3 size: 11 residues.

The J gene is TRBJ2-1, the V gene TRBV14; maybe TRBD1 (5 bases). This CDR3 is built from 14 residues. Germline V gene data show CDR1 as SGHDN and CDR2 as FVKESK. The V end was cut by 2 bases, the J end by 6 bases, with 11 bases between. This CDR3 is CASSQTGVVNEQFF. CDR3 nucleotide sequence: TGTGCCAGCAGCCAAACAGGCGTAGTCAATGAGCAGTTCTTC.

The table lists this clone with a count of one. The V gene is TRBV7-2, the J gene TRBJ1-2; D is undetermined. V was cut by 3 bases and J by 8 bases, with 13 bases left in between. Germline V gene data show CDR1 as SGHTA and CDR2 as FQGNSA. The CDR3 extends over 13 amino acids. In DNA form, the CDR3 reads TGTGCCAGCAGCTTGCGAAACCCCCCGGGCTACACCTTC. Its protein product is CASSLRNPPGYTF.